This T cell receptor beta chain was sequenced for a study of T cell responses to AZD1222 COVID-19 vaccine. Whole-study findings and limits: Breadth and depth of Spike-specific TCRs rose after two AZD1222 doses.

The junction had 6 bases not matched to a gene; V was cut back by 6 bases and J by 13 bases. The CDR3 is 12 amino acids. Germline V CDR1 and CDR2: MDHEN, SYDVKM. Some clones are missing from TCRdb's copy, which holds only in-frame ones; the method was immunoSEQ multiplex PCR. Among 95,000 to 120,000 clones listed, about 91% were seen once. On this clone: As yet, its antigen is unknown.

V usage is TRBV28 and J usage is TRBJ1-6; 7 bases are a match to TRBD1. This TCR was recovered from an adult who received the AZD1222 COVID-19 vaccine. Sequenced material: peripheral blood, taken 28 days after the second AZD1222 dose. CDR3 nucleotide sequence: TGTGCCAGCAGATGGGACAGCCGGCCCCTCCACTTT. Residues: CASRWDSRPLHF.